These 14 T cell receptor beta chains came from one sample sequenced in a study of T cells after yellow fever vaccination. TCRdb re-called the 5' RACE reads through MiXCR, storing one row per CDR3 protein. In the table there are 310,000 or so distinct CDR3 sequences, around 3.9% of which are singletons. The sequencing used PBMCs, collected on the day of the yellow fever booster vaccination. The source is a man aged 18 to 30 who received the YFV17D yellow fever vaccine.

The sample holds many counts of this clonotype. This chain uses TRBV4-1 with TRBJ1-2; D is unresolved. CDR3 size: 14 residues. The germline V gene encodes CDR1 MGHRA and CDR2 YSYEKL. Trimming removed 1 base at V and 7 bases at J, with 13 bases between. In DNA form, the CDR3 reads TGCGCCAGCAGCCAAGTAGTCGGGGTTGGTGGCTACACCTTC. Translating gives CASSQVVGVGGYTF.

The V gene is TRBV19, the J gene TRBJ2-7; D is ambiguous. V lost 5 bases to trimming and J lost 2 bases, with 16 bases between them. Germline CDR1 LNHDA, CDR2 SQIVND (reference sequence). The CDR3 is 15 amino acids. CDR3 sequence reads: CASSDEKHLTYEQYF. The CDR3 DNA reads as TGTGCCAGTAGTGATGAGAAGCATCTGACCTACGAGCAGTACTTC.

This clonotype was found many times. The rearrangement links TRBV5-8 to TRBJ1-5; D may be TRBD1 (6 bases). V shed 1 base and J shed 6 bases, with 8 bases lying between them. Germline V gene lookup returns CDR1 SGHTS and CDR2 YDEGEE. This CDR3 contains 13 residues. CDR3 DNA sequence: TGTGCCAGCAGCTTGCGGGGGGCTCAGCCCCAGCATTTT. Protein sequence: CASSLRGAQPQHF.

This clonotype was observed at least ten times. V gene TRBV12-3 or TRBV12-4 combines with J gene TRBJ2-7; perhaps TRBD1 as D (5 bases). The CDR3 contains 14 residues. V gave up 3 bases and J gave up 4 bases, with 13 bases separating them. The DNA of the CDR3 is TGTGCCAGCAGTTTCGGGCAGGGAAAATACGAGCAGTACGTC. It encodes CASSFGQGKYEQYV.

The chain links TRBV7-2 to TRBJ1-3; D unresolved. V dropped 5 bases and J dropped 5 bases, with 4 bases sitting between them. This CDR3 has 11 residues. Per the germline V gene, CDR1 is SGHTA and CDR2 is FQGNSA. The CDR3 spells CASSIRNTIYF. The CDR3 DNA sequence: TGTGCCAGCAGCATTAGAAACACCATATATTTT.

This clonotype was observed at least ten times. The junction and the germline gene differ at one end; a read error may be behind it. The V call is TRBV7-7, the J call TRBJ2-2; D is unresolved. The CDR3 covers 12 residues. The V gene's germline CDR1 is SSHAT and CDR2 FNYEAQ (reference sequence). The DNA for the CDR3 is TGTGCTAGCACCACGAACACCGGGGAGCTGTTTTTT. Encoded protein: CASTTNTGELFF.

In its sample, this clonotype was seen many times. The rearrangement uses TRBV15 and TRBJ1-1; D gene ambiguous. The CDR3 is 13 residues long. With 5 bases removed from V and 3 bases from J, the gap between germline ends came to 10 bases. Germline V lookup: CDR1 LNHNV, CDR2 YYDKDF (reference sequence). The CDR3 spells CATSGWADTEAFF. The CDR3 DNA is TGTGCCACCAGCGGCTGGGCGGACACTGAAGCTTTCTTT.

This clonotype has a handful of counts. The genes are TRBV25-1 and TRBJ2-3, with a possible D match to TRBD1 (6 bases). The V gene lost 4 bases and the J gene lost 0 bases, with 8 bases spanning the gap. Germline lookup yields CDR1 MGHDK and CDR2 SYGVNS. CDR3 length: 14 residues. CDR3 in DNA: TGTGCCAGCAGTGCGGGGACAAGCACAGATACGCAGTATTTT. Amino acid sequence: CASSAGTSTDTQYF.

This clonotype was counted at least ten times. This chain joins TRBV7-2 and TRBJ2-5, with D tentatively TRBD1 (5 bases). Germline CDR1 is SGHTA and CDR2 is FQGNSA. This CDR3 has 14 residues. V was cut by 3 bases and J by 5 bases, with 13 bases left in between. CDR3 DNA sequence: TGTGCCAGCAGCTTCCGCCACGCAGGGGAGACCCAGTACTTC. Translated, it gives CASSFRHAGETQYF.

In its sample, this clonotype was seen many times. The V call is TRBV5-1, the J call TRBJ2-4, with D tentatively TRBD2 (6 bases). CDR3 length: 15 amino acids. The germline gives CDR1 SGHRS, CDR2 YFSETQ. Between the trimmed V and J ends, which lost 0 bases and 4 bases, there was a span of 11 bases. CDR3 sequence reads: CASSLAPGAKNIQYF. CDR3 nucleotides: TGCGCCAGCAGCTTGGCCCCGGGAGCGAAAAACATTCAGTACTTC. Based on the CDR3 plus reference TRBV5-1 and TRBJ2-4, the full variable domain is KAGVTQTPRYLIKTRGQQVTLSCSPISGHRSVSWYQQTPGQGLQFLFEYFSETQRNKGNFPGRFSGRQFSNSRSEMNVSTLELGDSALYLCASSLAPGAKNIQYFGAGTRLSVL.

Only a few counts were recorded for this clonotype. This chain joins TRBV10-2 and TRBJ2-7; no firm D call. CDR3 length equals 15 residues. The V and J ends lost 0 bases and 5 bases respectively, with 14 bases between them. Germline V CDR1 and CDR2: WSHSY, SAAADI. Here the CDR3 DNA reads TGCGCCAGCAGTGAGTCGATAGGCACGGTGGACGAGCAGTACTTC. Translated, it gives CASSESIGTVDEQYF.

Ten or more counts support this clonotype. The chain employs TRBV9 and TRBJ2-5, with D unresolved. Trimming cost V 0 bases and J 1 base, with 13 bases left between them. CDR1 SGDLS and CDR2 YYNGEE come from the germline V gene. This CDR3 comprises 16 residues. CDR3 region: CASSVGSAGRQETQYF. The CDR3 coding sequence is TGTGCCAGCAGCGTAGGGTCCGCTGGCCGCCAAGAGACCCAGTACTTC.

The sample holds many counts of this clonotype. V is TRBV12-3 or TRBV12-4 and J is TRBJ2-2; unclear D gene. The V end lost 6 bases, the J end lost 6 bases, and 8 bases lay between the germline ends. The CDR3 totals 12 residues. The CDR3 DNA follows: TGTGCCAGCAGGAGTGGGTCCGGGGAGCTGTTTTTT. It yields the protein CASRSGSGELFF.

In this sample, this clonotype turned up a few times. The chain's CDR3 is CASSLVGQGRTDTQYF. CDR3 nucleotide sequence: TGTGCCAGCAGCTTGGTGGGACAGGGTCGCACAGATACGCAGTATTTT. The V gene is TRBV5-6, the J gene TRBJ2-3; TRBD1 matches at 9 bases. CDR1 is SGHDT, CDR2 YYEEEE, per germline. This CDR3 is 16 amino acids long. Germline trimming cut 0 bases from V and 1 base from J; bases unmatched to any gene: 3.